The 7 T cell receptor beta chains below were found in one sample sequenced in a study of CD8+ T cells in alopecia areata. Treatment indicated: oral pan-JAK inhibitor, 5-10 mg twice daily. RNA was extracted and reverse transcribed into cDNA as the sequencing template. Clones were sequenced by immunoSEQ multiplex PCR, and TCRdb holds only the in-frame ones, with some missing. The table has around 180,000 clones, over 55% seen once; the top ten hold approximately 0.97%. This sample comprised CD4+ T cells sorted from blood, obtained at week 24, from a patient treated with tofacitinib. The receptors originated from a human donor with alopecia areata.

CDR3 residues: CASSGTGVADTQYF. CDR3 nucleotide sequence: TGTGCCAGCAGCGGAACAGGGGTTGCAGATACGCAGTATTTT. The gene calls are TRBV7-3 and TRBJ2-3; 7 bases agree with TRBD1. The CDR3 runs 14 residues. Germline assignment: CDR1 SGHTA and CDR2 FQGTGA. V was pared by 5 bases and J by 4 bases, with 6 bases of the junction left unmatched.

This clone was observed a few times. V and J are TRBV29-1 and TRBJ1-5; weak D call: TRBD1 (6 bases). The CDR3 length is 13 residues. In germline, CDR1 is SQVTM, CDR2 ANQGSEA. V was trimmed by 4 bases and J by 4 bases, leaving 11 bases between them. Here the CDR3 reads CSVAPGVNQPQHF. In DNA, the CDR3 is TGCAGCGTTGCCCCAGGGGTTAATCAGCCCCAGCATTTT. The full variable domain, its missing parts supplied by reference TRBV29-1 and TRBJ1-5, is SAVISQKPSRDICQRGTSLTIQCQVDSQVTMMFWYRQQPGQSLTLIATANQGSEATYESGFVIDKFPISRPNLTFSTLTVSNMSPEDSSIYLCSVAPGVNQPQHFGDGTRLSIL.

There are a few counts of this clone. This rearrangement joins TRBV4-3 to TRBJ2-2; D perhaps matches TRBD1 (5 bases). CDR1 is LGHNA, CDR2 YSLEER, per germline. The V gene lost 3 bases and the J gene lost 6 bases, with 11 bases spanning the gap. CDR3 length: 14 amino acids. The DNA of the CDR3 is TGCGCCAGCAGCCAGATCAGGGAATCCGGGGAGCTGTTTTTT. It codes for CASSQIRESGELFF.

V usage is TRBV4-1 and J usage is TRBJ2-7; no definite D call. Trimming pared 6 bases from V and 6 bases from J, leaving 12 bases between. Per the germline V gene, CDR1 is MGHRA and CDR2 is YSYEKL. The CDR3 spans 12 residues. The CDR3 coding sequence is TGCGCCAGCAGTCGAGCCGTGGGCGAGCAGTACTTC. As protein: CASSRAVGEQYF.

The chain employs TRBV15 and TRBJ2-3; D perhaps matches TRBD1 (6 bases). The germline V gene encodes CDR1 LNHNV and CDR2 YYDKDF (reference sequence). The length of the CDR3 is 14 residues. Trimming removed 5 bases at V and 3 bases at J, with 12 bases between. CDR3 loop: CATSGSRGTDTQYF. CDR3 DNA sequence: TGTGCCACCAGCGGAAGCAGGGGAACAGATACGCAGTATTTT. The variable domain in full, completed from reference TRBV15 and TRBJ2-3, reads DAMVIQNPRYQVTQFGKPVTLSCSQTLNHNVMYWYQQKSSQAPKLLFHYYDKDFNNEADTPDNFQSRRPNTSFCFLDIRSPGLGDTAMYLCATSGSRGTDTQYFGPGTRLTVL.

The chain joins TRBV15 to TRBJ2-1, with D unclear. V was shortened by 1 base and J by 9 bases, with 13 bases between the two germline ends. The CDR3 runs to 14 residues. Germline V gives CDR1 LNHNV, CDR2 YYDKDF (reference sequence). The CDR3, as DNA: TGTGCCACCAGCAGAGTAGGATCCACGGCTGAGCAGTTCTTC. Amino acid sequence: CATSRVGSTAEQFF.

This clone has more than one count but fewer than ten. The chain couples TRBV11-3 to TRBJ1-1; 9 bases are shared with TRBD1. The CDR3 spans 15 residues. J was trimmed by 6 bases and V by 2 bases; bases with no gene match: 7. CDR1 SGHNT and CDR2 YENEEA come from the germline V gene. CDR3 region: CASSLLNTGGAEAFF. In DNA form, the CDR3 reads TGTGCCAGCAGCTTACTCAATACAGGGGGCGCTGAAGCTTTCTTT.